This entry is about one TCR beta chain. Per the authors' pipeline: The assay estimated nucleated cells by amplifying reference gene primers. Profiled with immunoSEQ multiplex PCR; TCRdb holds only in-frame clones, not every one. V and J calls and clone size are copied from that table; D and trimming were computed from the DNA. The table shows around 250,000 clones, with 86% occurring only once. This sample was included in a study of blood T cell repertoires in COVID-19. In the study overall: The samples span acute and convalescent COVID-19 from the United States, Italy and Spain. T cells, B-cell-depleted T cells, or PBMCs supplied cDNA or gDNA.

CDR3 length equals 13 residues. CDR1 SGHDT and CDR2 YYEEEE come from the germline V gene. V lost 4 bases and J lost 6; bases outside the gene matches: 4. The sequence came from a man aged 40-50 years with active or convalescent COVID-19. The rearrangement uses TRBV5-6 and TRBJ1-5; TRBD1 aligns across 7 bases. Sequences were obtained from peripheral blood. For the CDR3, the DNA is TGTGCCAGCAGCGAGACAGGGAGTCAGCCCCAGCATTTT. This encodes CASSETGSQPQHF.